The 30 T cell receptor beta chains in this list originate from one sample, sequenced in a study of patients and donors after allogeneic stem cell transplantation. TCRdb fed the RT-PCR reads into MiXCR, producing one record per CDR3 protein. The sample contains some 40,000 distinct CDR3 sequences, 25% to 35% of which appear only once. Sequenced sample: blood, either unsorted or a sorted T cell fraction (not recorded which). These receptors were obtained from a human donor who was either an allogeneic HSCT recipient or a stem cell or donor lymphocyte infusion donor (not recorded which). It is not recorded whose cells these are; they may come from a transplant donor.

The chain carries TRBV12-3 or TRBV12-4 and TRBJ2-1, with 8 bases lining up with TRBD2. The junction had 11 bases not matched to a gene; V was cut back by 3 bases and J by 7 bases. This CDR3 has 16 amino acids. CDR3 residues: CASSLPLAGMWNEQFF. CDR3 bases: TGTGCCAGCAGTTTGCCCTTAGCGGGGATGTGGAATGAGCAGTTCTTC.

V and J are TRBV15 and TRBJ2-5, with a possible D match to TRBD1 (6 bases). Germline V gene data show CDR1 as LNHNV and CDR2 as YYDKDF (reference sequence). This CDR3 region has 16 residues. V lost 1 base and J lost 5, with 17 bases in between. The chain's CDR3 is CATSRVGTLRVETQYF. The CDR3 nucleotides are TGTGCCACCAGCAGAGTGGGGACACTCCGGGTCGAGACCCAGTACTTC.

In its sample, this clonotype was seen a few times. The chain joins TRBV6-5 to TRBJ1-2; D remains ambiguous. V dropped 4 bases and J dropped 7 bases, with 16 bases sitting between them. Germline V gene lookup returns CDR1 MNHEY and CDR2 SVGAGI. The CDR3 runs to 14 residues. The CDR3 loop is CASSSAVRGPGYTF. CDR3 bases: TGTGCCAGCAGTTCAGCCGTGCGAGGGCCTGGCTACACCTTC.

At least ten counts were recorded for this clonotype. V gene TRBV4-3 combines with J gene TRBJ2-2, with TRBD1 matching 7 bases. The CDR3 runs 15 residues. J lost 0 bases, V lost 3 bases, and 1 base had no gene match. The V gene's germline CDR1 is LGHNA and CDR2 YSLEER. CDR3 region: CASSQGTANTGELFF. The DNA for the CDR3 is TGCGCCAGCAGCCAGGGGACAGCGAACACCGGGGAGCTGTTTTTT.

Only a few counts were recorded for this clonotype. The V gene is TRBV6-1, the J gene TRBJ2-2; possible D gene TRBD2, 6 bases. The CDR3 contains 17 residues. Germline V gives CDR1 MNHNS, CDR2 SASEGT. With 4 bases removed from V and 0 bases from J, the gap between germline ends came to 15 bases. The CDR3 nucleotides are TGTGCCAGCAGTGCTGCTAGCGCGATAGCGAACACCGGGGAGCTGTTTTTT. Translating it yields CASSAASAIANTGELFF.

The chain recombines TRBV12-5 with TRBJ2-7, with 8 bases identical to TRBD1. The germline CDR1 and CDR2 sequences are LGHNT and FRNRAP. The CDR3 covers 13 residues. J lost 4 bases, V lost 2 bases, and 1 base had no gene match. The CDR3 DNA is TGTGCTAGTGGTTTGAGACAGGGGTACGAGCAGTACTTC. Protein product: CASGLRQGYEQYF.

Ten or more counts support this clonotype. The V and J genes are TRBV20-1 and TRBJ1-5; 8 positions agree with TRBD1. The CDR3 totals 16 residues. With V trimmed by 6 bases and J by 2 bases, 12 bases remained unmatched. CDR1 DFQATT and CDR2 SNEGSKA come from the germline V gene (reference sequence). CDR3 loop: CSAQNRGARRNQPQHF. The CDR3 nucleotides read TGCAGTGCACAAAACAGGGGGGCGCGGCGCAATCAGCCCCAGCATTTT.

This clonotype was counted a few times. CDR3 region: CASILTGRRPYEQYF. Written as DNA, the CDR3 is TGTGCCAGCATTCTTACAGGGAGGCGGCCCTACGAGCAGTACTTC. The gene calls are TRBV6-2 or TRBV6-3 and TRBJ2-7; D might be TRBD1 or TRBD2, each matching 6 bases. Per germline, CDR1 MNHEY and CDR2 SVGEGT. The CDR3 sequence is 15 residues long. V was pared by 7 bases and J by 2 bases, with 18 bases between.

The CDR3 spells CSGRLGNGYTF. DNA of the CDR3: TGCAGCGGGCGACTAGGGAATGGCTACACCTTC. This chain links TRBV29-1 with TRBJ1-2; no definite D call. The CDR3 loop spans 11 amino acids. In germline, CDR1 is SQVTM, CDR2 ANQGSEA. V lost 7 bases and J lost 6, with 12 bases in between.

The chain uses TRBV12-3 or TRBV12-4 and TRBJ1-2, with D uncertain. The CDR3 runs 13 residues. The V gene lost 2 bases and the J gene lost 5 bases, with 9 bases spanning the gap. The CDR3 bases are TGTGCCAGCAGTTTACGGCGTTGGTATGGCTACACCTTC. Translated, it gives CASSLRRWYGYTF.

J is TRBJ1-1 and V is TRBV12-3 or TRBV12-4; D might be TRBD1 (5 bases). V lost 7 bases and J lost 4, with 13 bases in between. The CDR3 has 13 residues. The CDR3 here is CASNPLGGTEAFF. DNA of the CDR3: TGTGCCAGCAACCCTTTGGGGGGCACTGAAGCTTTCTTT.

In its sample, this clonotype was seen a few times. The gene calls are TRBV12-3 or TRBV12-4 and TRBJ1-5; no reliable D call. Trimming cost V 3 bases and J 4 bases, with 13 bases left between them. The CDR3 covers 15 residues. The CDR3 here is CASSFSAAGNQPQHF. CDR3 bases: TGTGCCAGCAGTTTTTCGGCAGCAGGTAATCAGCCCCAGCATTTT.

J is TRBJ1-1 and V is TRBV5-5; D gene unclear. Germline lookup yields CDR1 SGHKS and CDR2 YYEKEE (reference sequence). V was clipped by 1 base and J by 4 bases, with 8 bases between them. The CDR3 runs to 13 residues. The CDR3 region is CASSLLSSTEAFF. The CDR3 DNA is TGTGCCAGCAGCTTGCTTAGCAGCACTGAAGCTTTCTTT.

This clonotype was recorded a few times. V is TRBV28 and J is TRBJ1-3; 9 nucleotides match TRBD1. The ends lost 6 bases at V and 8 bases at J; junction bases unmatched: 5. Germline V gives CDR1 MDHEN, CDR2 SYDVKM. The CDR3 spans 13 residues. The CDR3 DNA follows: TGTGCCAGCAGCAGGGACAGGGTGTACACCATATATTTT. Translating gives CASSRDRVYTIYF.

This rearrangement joins TRBV10-3 to TRBJ2-7; no firm D call. This CDR3 region has 13 residues. Germline CDR1 reads ENHRY; CDR2 reads SYGVKD. V was clipped by 6 bases and J by 3 bases, with 12 bases between them. The CDR3, as DNA: TGTGCCATCAGGTCCCTTTGGGGCTACGAGCAGTACTTC. Translated: CAIRSLWGYEQYF.

This clonotype was picked up a small number of times. The chain uses TRBV4-1 and TRBJ1-2; no reliable D call. The CDR3 length is 14 residues. Per germline, CDR1 MGHRA and CDR2 YSYEKL. V was cut by 4 bases and J by 4 bases, with 13 bases left in between. CDR3 residues: CASSLRTSPYGYTF. The CDR3 nucleotides are TGCGCCAGCAGCCTTCGGACTTCTCCCTATGGCTACACCTTC.

This clonotype was observed once. The chain recombines TRBV4-3 with TRBJ2-7; D might be TRBD2 (5 bases). Germline V gives CDR1 LGHNA, CDR2 YSLEER. With 1 base removed from V and 6 bases from J, the gap between germline ends came to 16 bases. The length of the CDR3 is 15 residues. CDR3 in amino acids: CASSQAASLVGEQYF. In nucleotides, the CDR3 is TGCGCCAGCAGCCAAGCCGCCTCACTAGTCGGCGAGCAGTACTTC.

J is TRBJ1-5 and V is TRBV29-1; no reliable D call. Looked up from germline, CDR1 is SQVTM and CDR2 is ANQGSEA. The CDR3 consists of 13 residues. Trimming removed 5 bases from V and 5 bases from J, with 13 bases in between. CDR3 amino acids: CSVCDGDYQPQHF. In DNA, the CDR3 is TGCAGCGTTTGCGACGGTGACTATCAGCCCCAGCATTTT.

The chain combines TRBV4-3 with TRBJ2-7; TRBD1 might be the D (6 bases). V lost 1 base and J lost 0, with 13 bases in between. The V gene's germline CDR1 is LGHNA and CDR2 YSLEER. The CDR3 extends over 16 amino acids. The CDR3 DNA sequence: TGCGCCAGCAGCCAAGCAATGCAGGGGAGCTCCTACGAGCAGTACTTC. Its protein is CASSQAMQGSSYEQYF.

This clonotype was seen many times. This sequence joins TRBV12-3 or TRBV12-4 and TRBJ1-2; TRBD1 aligns across 10 bases. CDR3 length equals 15 residues. The junction had 4 bases not matched to a gene; V was cut back by 3 bases and J by 3 bases. This chain's CDR3 is CASSFPGTGDYGYTF. The CDR3 DNA follows: TGTGCCAGCAGTTTCCCCGGGACAGGGGACTATGGCTACACCTTC.

This clonotype came up a few times. The chain combines TRBV5-5 with TRBJ2-5, with D perhaps TRBD1 (5 bases). Germline CDR1 SGHKS, CDR2 YYEKEE (reference sequence). This CDR3 comprises 13 residues. The V gene lost 4 bases and the J gene lost 4 bases, with 11 bases spanning the gap. The CDR3 here is CASSGSRGETQYF. The CDR3 DNA sequence: TGTGCCAGCAGCGGCTCTAGGGGAGAGACCCAGTACTTC.

The chain has TRBV4-3 and TRBJ1-1, with D maybe TRBD1 (6 bases). The V end was cut by 2 bases, the J end by 0 bases, with 10 bases between. This CDR3 has 15 amino acids. Germline V gives CDR1 LGHNA, CDR2 YSLEER. Here the CDR3 reads CASSQMRGMNTEAFF. CDR3 DNA: TGCGCCAGCAGCCAAATGAGGGGGATGAACACTGAAGCTTTCTTT.

The chain recombines TRBV28 with TRBJ2-1, with 10 nucleotides matching TRBD2. CDR3 size: 14 residues. V shed 6 bases, J shed 9 bases, and the junction held 8 bases outside the gene matches. CDR1 is MDHEN, CDR2 SYDVKM, per germline. The CDR3 DNA is TGTGCCAGCAGGGCTAGCGGGAGAGTTATTGAGCAGTTCTTC. Encoded protein: CASRASGRVIEQFF. The full variable domain, rest sourced from reference TRBV28 and TRBJ2-1, is DVKVTQSSRYLVKRTGEKVFLECVQDMDHENMFWYRQDPGLGLRLIYFSYDVKMKEKGDIPEGYSVSREKKERFSLILESASTNQTSMYLCASRASGRVIEQFFGPGTRLTVL.

The chain joins TRBV4-2 to TRBJ2-1; D gene uncertain. Germline lookup yields CDR1 LGHNA and CDR2 YNFKEQ. The CDR3 totals 14 residues. V was clipped by 3 bases and J by 9 bases, with 15 bases between them. DNA for the CDR3: TGTGCCAGCAGCCAGCCGGGTGACCGCGGTGAGCAGTTCTTC. As protein: CASSQPGDRGEQFF.

This clonotype was counted only a few times. The rearrangement links TRBV20-1 to TRBJ2-5; TRBD2 matches 9 bases. The CDR3 covers 14 residues. The germline V gene has CDR1 DFQATT and CDR2 SNEGSKA (reference sequence). V trimming: 4 bases; J trimming: 5 bases; junction bases outside the gene matches: 8. In DNA, the CDR3 is TGCAGTGCTACAGTAGCGGGAGTTTGGGAGACCCAGTACTTC. This gives the protein CSATVAGVWETQYF.

The chain joins TRBV6-5 to TRBJ1-6; D may be TRBD1 (5 bases). Germline V lookup: CDR1 MNHEY, CDR2 SVGAGI. Trimming stripped 0 bases from V and 7 bases from J, with 13 bases between. CDR3 size: 16 residues. CDR3 bases: TGTGCCAGCAGTTACTCCCCGGGGCTAGGAAATTCACCCCTCCACTTT. Amino acids: CASSYSPGLGNSPLHF.

Many counts were recorded for this clonotype. V usage is TRBV12-3 or TRBV12-4 and J usage is TRBJ1-5; 11 bases match TRBD1. The CDR3 runs to 15 residues. After removal of 2 bases from V and 5 bases from J, the junction contained 2 bases not matched to a gene. CDR3 sequence reads: CASSLWTGGYQPQHF. The CDR3, as DNA: TGTGCCAGCAGTTTATGGACAGGGGGCTATCAGCCCCAGCATTTT.

This clonotype came up many times. This chain joins TRBV5-1 and TRBJ2-2; D not certain. The length of the CDR3 is 15 residues. Trimming cost V 0 bases and J 1 base, with 7 bases left between them. The germline gives CDR1 SGHRS, CDR2 YFSETQ. The CDR3 protein is CASSLEGWNTGELFF. The CDR3 DNA follows: TGCGCCAGCAGCTTGGAGGGATGGAACACCGGGGAGCTGTTTTTT.

The rearrangement links TRBV9 to TRBJ2-2; D is ambiguous. Germline CDR1 and CDR2: SGDLS and YYNGEE. This CDR3 is built from 14 residues. Trimming took off 5 bases at V and 0 bases at J, with 8 bases between the two ends. In nucleotides, the CDR3 is TGTGCCAGCAGGGACGACGCGAACACCGGGGAGCTGTTTTTT. It yields the protein CASRDDANTGELFF.

The chain carries TRBV12-3 or TRBV12-4 and TRBJ2-1; TRBD1 might be the D (6 bases). Between the trimmed V and J ends, which lost 3 bases and 5 bases, there was a span of 11 bases. This CDR3 region has 14 residues. The CDR3 DNA reads TGTGCCAGCAGTTTGCTCTGGACAGACAATGAGCAGTTCTTC. Protein product: CASSLLWTDNEQFF.